The rows below give T cell receptor beta chains drawn from one sample of a study of T cells after yellow fever vaccination. Each CDR3 protein gets one entry after TCRdb re-called the 5' RACE reads with MiXCR. The sample contains around 46,000 distinct CDR3 sequences, roughly 7.5% of which appear only once. The sequenced sample was CD8+ T cells sorted from PBMCs, obtained roughly 15 days after the first yellow fever vaccination. The receptors derive from a young man who received the YFV17D yellow fever vaccine. Both conserved end residues are part of each CDR3.

V	J	CDR3
TRBV28	TRBJ2-1	CASSLSPRPTGGEQFF
TRBV7-2	TRBJ2-1	CASSNNFGGGNEQFF
TRBV12-3/TRBV12-4	TRBJ2-2	CASSFGNTGELFF
TRBV4-1	TRBJ2-5	CASSQIGIGPGETQYF
TRBV29-1	TRBJ1-5	CSVGAPGDQPQHF
TRBV4-1	TRBJ2-7	CASSHSRGFPYEQYF
TRBV5-1	TRBJ2-1	CASSLWGANNEQFF
TRBV12-3/TRBV12-4	TRBJ2-2	CASSLDRVAAGELFF
TRBV5-1	TRBJ1-1	CASSLGASGGTEAFF
TRBV7-2	TRBJ2-3	CASSSISPDTQYF
TRBV30	TRBJ2-7	CAWSTLALYEQYF
TRBV11-3	TRBJ2-2	CASSLSSPGELFF
TRBV11-2	TRBJ2-2	CASSARESGGYTGELFF
TRBV3-1	TRBJ2-5	CASSQEPAEETQYF
TRBV7-9	TRBJ1-5	CASSSPGTHSNQPQHF
TRBV6-4	TRBJ2-3	CASSDEAGGTDTQYF
TRBV4-2	TRBJ2-1	CASSQEASGANEQFF
TRBV7-2	TRBJ2-3	CASSLSGGSTDTQYF
TRBV19	TRBJ2-5	CASRKGGQETQYF
TRBV7-2	TRBJ2-1	CASSLHLSGGPFNEQFF
TRBV12-3/TRBV12-4	TRBJ1-1	CASSRGNTEAFF
TRBV9	TRBJ2-2	CASSVGDTGTGELFF
TRBV27	TRBJ2-3	CASSSTGLMTDTQYF
TRBV20-1	TRBJ2-3	CSARLDGGPTDTQYF
TRBV6-1	TRBJ2-3	CASSASGADTDTQYF
TRBV13	TRBJ2-2	CASSYHGQGYSAGELFF
TRBV5-1	TRBJ2-7	CASSSAAAYEQYF
TRBV4-1	TRBJ1-6	CASSGPGQGNSPLHF
TRBV5-1	TRBJ2-5	CASSLSVSQETQYF
TRBV4-3	TRBJ2-3	CASSSGLAGDPTGDTQYF
TRBV27	TRBJ2-5	CASSLSFEAGGETQYF
TRBV4-2	TRBJ1-6	CASSQGGSLAYNSPLHF
TRBV25-1	TRBJ1-2	CASSGSSIYTF
TRBV6-1	TRBJ2-4	CASRPRTVTNLIAKNIQYF
TRBV7-3	TRBJ2-1	CASSPLDLPYNEQFF
TRBV15	TRBJ2-5	CATSRVELRQGSQYF
TRBV7-3	TRBJ2-3	CASSWSGGRTDTQYF
TRBV20-1	TRBJ2-5	CSAFYETQYF
TRBV11-3	TRBJ2-2	CASSRYTGELFF
TRBV25-1	TRBJ2-2	CASSEWESGTDGTGELFF
TRBV11-1	TRBJ2-1	CASSSSRDSWRFSNEQFF